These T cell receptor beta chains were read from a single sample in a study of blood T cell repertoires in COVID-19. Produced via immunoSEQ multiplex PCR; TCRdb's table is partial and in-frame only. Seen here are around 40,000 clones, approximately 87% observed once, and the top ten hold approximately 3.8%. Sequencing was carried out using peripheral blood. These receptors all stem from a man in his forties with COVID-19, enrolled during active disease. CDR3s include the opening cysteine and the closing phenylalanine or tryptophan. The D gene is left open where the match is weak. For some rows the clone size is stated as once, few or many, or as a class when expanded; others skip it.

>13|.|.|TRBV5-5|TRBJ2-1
TGTGCCAGCAGCTCAGGGCCCTACAATGAGCAGTTCTTC
CASSSGPYNEQFF
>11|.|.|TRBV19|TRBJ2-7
TGTGCCAGTAGTCTCCACGGTGAGCAGTACTTC
CASSLHGEQYF
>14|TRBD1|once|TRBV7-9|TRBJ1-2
TGTGCCAGCAGCTCTGCCGTGGGGACAGTTGGCTACACCTTC
CASSSAVGTVGYTF
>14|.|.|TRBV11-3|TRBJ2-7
TGTGCCAGCAGCTTAATAGGCGGGGCCTACGAGCAGTACTTC
CASSLIGGAYEQYF
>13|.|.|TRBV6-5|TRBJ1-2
TGTGCCAGCAGCGCCCGGAGTGCCTATGGCTACACCTTC
CASSARSAYGYTF
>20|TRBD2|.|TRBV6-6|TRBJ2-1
TGTGCCAGCAGCCCCCAGGGGGGACTAGCGGGAGGCTGGGGTTCCAATGAGCAGTTCTTC
CASSPQGGLAGGWGSNEQFF
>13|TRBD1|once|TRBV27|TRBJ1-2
TGTGCCAGCAGTCCCCGGACAGGGTATGGCTACACCTTC
CASSPRTGYGYTF
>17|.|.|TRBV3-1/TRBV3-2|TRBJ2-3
TGTGCCAGCAGCCAAGGCGTTTCGGCTAGCCGTACAGATACGCAGTATTTT
CASSQGVSASRTDTQYF
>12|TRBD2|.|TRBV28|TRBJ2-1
TGTGCCAGCGTTGGTAGCGGGAGGGCGGAGTTCTTC
CASVGSGRAEFF
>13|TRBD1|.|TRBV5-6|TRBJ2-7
TGTGCCAGCAGCCCAGGGGGCACCTACGAGCAGTACTTC
CASSPGGTYEQYF
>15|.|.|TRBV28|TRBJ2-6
TGTGCCAGCAGTAGCCCAGGGGCTGGGGCCAACGTCCTGACTTTC
CASSSPGAGANVLTF
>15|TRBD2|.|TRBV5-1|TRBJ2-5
TGCGCCAGCAGCTTGACCCGCGGGGGGCAAGAGACCCAGTACTTC
CASSLTRGGQETQYF
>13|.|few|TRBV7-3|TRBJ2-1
TGTGCCTTAGGGAGTTGCTCCTACAATGAGCAGTTCTTC
CALGSCSYNEQFF
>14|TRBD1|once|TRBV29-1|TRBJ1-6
TGCAGCGTTAAAGTTGGGACAGAGGCTGGCACCCTCCACTTT
CSVKVGTEAGTLHF
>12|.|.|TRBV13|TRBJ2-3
TGTGCCAGCAGCCGGGTCTCAGATACGCAGTATTTT
CASSRVSDTQYF